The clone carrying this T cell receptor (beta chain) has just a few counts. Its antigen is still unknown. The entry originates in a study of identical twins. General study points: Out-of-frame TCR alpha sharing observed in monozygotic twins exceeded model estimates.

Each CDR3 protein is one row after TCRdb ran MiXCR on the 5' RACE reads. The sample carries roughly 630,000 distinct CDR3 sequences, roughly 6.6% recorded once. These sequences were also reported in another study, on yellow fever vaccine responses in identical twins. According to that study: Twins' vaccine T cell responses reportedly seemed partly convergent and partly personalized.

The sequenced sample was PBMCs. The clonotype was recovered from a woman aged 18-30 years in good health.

The CDR3 region has the DNA TGTGCCAGCAGCCCACCGGGGGCAGATACGCAGTATTTT. Translated, it gives CASSPPGADTQYF. The J gene is TRBJ2-3, the V gene TRBV3-1; TRBD2 might be the D (6 bases). Trimming removed 4 bases at V and 4 bases at J, with 9 bases between. CDR1 and CDR2 (germline): LGHDT, YNNKEL (reference sequence). This CDR3 comprises 13 residues.